This T cell receptor beta chain stems from a study of blood T cells in healthy people across ages. With regard to this clonotype: The antigen is not known.

Primers used in a second PCR of about 7 to 12 cycles were a sample-barcoded 5' primer and a J-beta primer mix. TCRdb analysed the 5' RACE reads with MiXCR anew, one entry per CDR3 protein. This sample has 950,000 to 1,200,000 distinct CDR3 sequences, with 35% to 40% found just once. Study outcomes and limitations: The authors considered diversity estimates from one million T cells to be underestimates. More naive CD4+ cells and higher diversity were found in long-lived than in aged donors. Strongly correlated with naive T cell percentage was TCR beta diversity. While age rose, TCR beta diversity per million T cells dropped in a roughly linear way.

Germline loops: CDR1 SNHLY, CDR2 FYNNEI. With 6 bases clipped from V and 9 bases from J, the junction kept 10 bases outside the gene matches. This CDR3 contains 14 residues. The chain is built from TRBV2 and TRBJ2-1, with 8 bases lining up with TRBD2. The TCR sequence derives from a man aged 18 to 30 in good health. Material for sequencing was blood. The CDR3 sequence: CASRRAGGFGEQFF. In nucleotides, the CDR3 is TGTGCCAGCAGGCGGGCGGGGGGATTCGGTGAGCAGTTCTTC.